This T cell receptor beta chain was obtained from a study of regulatory T cells in long-lasting Graves disease. Whole-study findings and limits: There were preferences for TRBV28, TRBJ1-2 and TRBJ2-5 in persistent disease.

Germline CDR1 DFQATT, CDR2 SNEGSKA (reference sequence). Trimming took 2 bases from V and 6 from J, leaving 11 bases between them. CDR3 length: 12 amino acids. The time point was: persistent/refractory GD, antithyroid drugs over 5 years with positive TRAb. The authors made the TCR library using RNA they extracted from PBMCs. By American Thyroid Association guidelines, Graves' disease was diagnosed in the cohort. An endocrinology department in Xi'an, China, supplied the patients. Collection of peripheral blood (nine milliliters) was done using EDTA tubes. According to the study, TCR beta libraries were built with iRepertoire HTBI primers and CDR3-region Arm-PCR. Each CDR3 protein is one row after TCRdb ran MiXCR on the multiplex PCR reads. The sample carries 300,000 to 500,000 distinct CDR3 sequences, around 21% recorded once. This clonotype was seen a few times. The antigen is not known.

This clonotype originated in a female donor with Graves disease. Sequenced material: peripheral blood mononuclear cells (PBMCs), taken when the disease was refractory, from a patient treated with antithyroid drugs. The gene calls are TRBV20-1 and TRBJ2-7; tentative D call: TRBD1 (5 bases). The CDR3 protein is CSARSGDSEQYF. In DNA form, the CDR3 reads TGCAGTGCTAGATCAGGAGACAGCGAGCAGTACTTC.